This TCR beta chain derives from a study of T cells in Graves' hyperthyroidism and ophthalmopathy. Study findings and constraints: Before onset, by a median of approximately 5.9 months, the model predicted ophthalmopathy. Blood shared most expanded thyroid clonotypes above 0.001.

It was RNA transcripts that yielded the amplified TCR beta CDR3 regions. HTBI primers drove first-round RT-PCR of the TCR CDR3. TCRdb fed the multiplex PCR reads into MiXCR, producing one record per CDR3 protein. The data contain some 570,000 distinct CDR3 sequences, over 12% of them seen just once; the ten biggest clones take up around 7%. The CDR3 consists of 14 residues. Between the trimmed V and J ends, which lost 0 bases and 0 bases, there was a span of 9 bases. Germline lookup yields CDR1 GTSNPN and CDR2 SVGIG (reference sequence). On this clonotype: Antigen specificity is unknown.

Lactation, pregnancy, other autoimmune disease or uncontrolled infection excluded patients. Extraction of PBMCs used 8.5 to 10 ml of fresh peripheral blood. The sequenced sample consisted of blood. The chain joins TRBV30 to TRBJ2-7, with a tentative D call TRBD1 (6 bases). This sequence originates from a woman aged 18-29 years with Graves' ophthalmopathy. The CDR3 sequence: CAWSVAGDSYEQYF. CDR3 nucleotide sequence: TGTGCCTGGAGTGTCGCAGGGGACTCCTACGAGCAGTACTTC.